The next 24 T cell receptor beta chains were all read from a single sample in a study of Ad26.COV2.S vaccination and SARS-CoV-2 variants. Some clones are missing from TCRdb's copy, which holds only in-frame ones; the method was immunoSEQ multiplex PCR. This repertoire shows around 140,000 clones, 70% to 90% found once; its top ten account for 4% to 6%. The sample was peripheral blood, taken after recovery from COVID-19. All receptors derive from a human donor who had recovered from COVID-19.

This rearrangement joins TRBV11-2 to TRBJ2-7; TRBD2 is a possible D gene (6 bases). CDR3 length equals 13 residues. Germline V gene lookup returns CDR1 SGHAT and CDR2 FQNNGV. The V end lost 4 bases, the J end lost 2 bases, and 9 bases lay between the germline ends. The CDR3 nucleotides read TGTGCCAGCAGCTACGCGGGGACCTACGAGCAGTACTTC. It codes for CASSYAGTYEQYF. Drawing the rest from reference TRBV11-2 and TRBJ2-7, the complete variable domain is EAGVAQSPRYKIIEKRQSVAFWCNPISGHATLYWYQQILGQGPKLLIQFQNNGVVDDSQLPKDRFSAERLKGVDSTLKIQPAKLEDSAVYLCASSYAGTYEQYFGPGTRLTVT.

V is TRBV4-3 and J is TRBJ2-3; maybe TRBD1 (6 bases). This CDR3 spans 16 amino acids. Germline values: CDR1 LGHNA, CDR2 YSLEER. The V and J ends lost 3 bases and 2 bases respectively, with 15 bases between them. CDR3 DNA: TGCGCCAGCAGCCAGACCGACAGGTACTACACAGATACGCAGTATTTT. It yields the protein CASSQTDRYYTDTQYF.

The chain is built from TRBV5-1 and TRBJ2-5, with 7 bases fitting TRBD1. There are 14 residues in the CDR3. Germline values: CDR1 SGHRS, CDR2 YFSETQ. Unmatched junction bases numbered 5, after V lost 4 bases and J lost 2 bases. The CDR3 DNA is TGCGCCAGCAGCGTCCCGGGACAGCAAGAGACCCAGTACTTC. Translating gives CASSVPGQQETQYF.

This clone was detected once. The CDR3 coding sequence is TGTGCCAGCAGCGAACAATTGAGACAGGGGAATTCACCCCTCCACTTT. It translates to CASSEQLRQGNSPLHF. The gene calls are TRBV6-1 and TRBJ1-6; the match to TRBD1 covers 8 bases. V lost 6 bases, J lost 7 bases, and 11 bases stayed unmatched. Germline V gives CDR1 MNHNS, CDR2 SASEGT. The CDR3 extends over 16 amino acids.

This clone was seen a single time. The chain links TRBV6-5 to TRBJ2-1; 13 positions agree with TRBD2. There are 15 residues in the CDR3. In germline, CDR1 is MNHEY, CDR2 SVGAGI. V lost 2 bases to trimming and J lost 9 bases; unmatched junction nucleotides: 4. CDR3 region: CASSYAGLAGREQFF. In nucleotides, the CDR3 is TGTGCCAGCAGTTACGCGGGACTAGCGGGACGTGAGCAGTTCTTC.

The rearrangement joins TRBV30 to TRBJ2-7; 7 bases align to TRBD1. CDR1 and CDR2 (germline): GTSNPN, SVGIG (reference sequence). V dropped 2 bases and J dropped 3; count of bases not matched to a gene: 13. This CDR3 is built from 16 residues. CDR3 sequence: CAWSSTNTGAYYEQYF. The CDR3 bases are TGTGCCTGGAGTTCCACTAACACAGGGGCTTACTACGAGCAGTACTTC.

The chain uses TRBV19 and TRBJ2-2; TRBD1 matches at 8 bases. From germline, CDR1 is LNHDA and CDR2 SQIVND (reference sequence). Trimming removed 5 bases from V and 0 bases from J; junction bases left unmatched: 5. The CDR3 contains 16 residues. CDR3 nucleotide sequence: TGTGCCAGTAGTCCCTGGACAGGGTCGAACACCGGGGAGCTGTTTTTT. It is translated as CASSPWTGSNTGELFF.

The chain is built from TRBV6-5 and TRBJ2-1, with 12 bases fitting TRBD2. Unmatched junction bases numbered 9, after V lost 11 bases and J lost 10 bases. Germline CDR1 reads MNHEY; CDR2 reads SVGAGI. The CDR3 consists of 13 residues. The CDR3 region has the DNA TGTGCCGTTCCGGGACTAGCGGGTGGAGAGCAGTTCTTC. Its protein is CAVPGLAGGEQFF.

J is TRBJ2-3 and V is TRBV7-9; D gene unclear. The CDR3 loop spans 16 amino acids. Trimming removed 1 base at V and 0 bases at J, with 11 bases between. CDR1 SEHNR and CDR2 FQNEAQ come from the germline V gene (reference sequence). The chain's CDR3 is CASSLELLGSTDTQYF. The CDR3 DNA reads TGTGCCAGCAGCTTAGAGTTATTGGGGAGCACAGATACGCAGTATTTT.

This chain links TRBV6-4 with TRBJ2-3; no clear D gene. The CDR3 has 13 amino acids. Germline V lookup: CDR1 MRHNA, CDR2 SNTAGT. The germline V and J ends were trimmed by 4 bases and 7 bases, with 12 bases remaining between them. CDR3 sequence: CASSGRRKYTQYF. The CDR3 nucleotides read TGTGCCAGCAGTGGTCGCAGAAAGTATACGCAGTATTTT.

There are a few counts of this clone. This chain links TRBV5-4 with TRBJ2-7; D possibly uses TRBD1 or TRBD2 (6 bases each). Trimming pared 1 base from V and 6 bases from J, leaving 26 bases between. CDR3 size: 18 residues. Germline assignment: CDR1 SGHNT and CDR2 YYREEE (reference sequence). The CDR3 DNA follows: TGTGCCAGCAGCTTGTTCAGCCCTAAGGGGGGTCGTGGAGTCGAGCAGTACTTC. It translates to CASSLFSPKGGRGVEQYF.

The V gene is TRBV28, the J gene TRBJ1-2; 7 nucleotides match TRBD1. The CDR3 extends over 14 amino acids. Trimming removed 3 bases from V and 2 bases from J; junction bases left unmatched: 3. Germline lookup yields CDR1 MDHEN and CDR2 SYDVKM. In DNA form, the CDR3 reads TGTGCCAGCAGTTTGGCAGGGGGAAACTATGGCTACACCTTC. It codes for CASSLAGGNYGYTF.

The chain uses TRBV6-2 or TRBV6-3 and TRBJ2-7; unclear D gene. Germline CDR1 MNHEY, CDR2 SVGEGT. The CDR3 has 11 residues. V was shortened by 5 bases and J by 1 base, with 3 bases between the two germline ends. This CDR3 reads CASSQSYEQYF. The CDR3 region has the DNA TGTGCCAGCAGTCAATCCTACGAGCAGTACTTC.

The chain recombines TRBV2 with TRBJ2-1; D ambiguous. Trimming cost V 4 bases and J 4 bases, with 8 bases left between them. CDR1 and CDR2 from the germline V gene are SNHLY and FYNNEI. The CDR3 spans 13 residues. The CDR3 coding sequence is TGTGCCAGCAGTGGTGCGTTATACAATGAGCAGTTCTTC. Translating gives CASSGALYNEQFF.

The CDR3 bases are TGTGCCAGCAGCCCCGAACAGACCGGGAGCTCCTACGAGCAGTACTTC. This encodes CASSPEQTGSSYEQYF. The gene calls are TRBV5-4 and TRBJ2-7, with D perhaps matching TRBD2 (6 bases). CDR3 size: 16 residues. The germline gives CDR1 SGHNT, CDR2 YYREEE (reference sequence). Trimming cost V 4 bases and J 0 bases, with 17 bases left between them.

This clone came up many times. The chain recombines TRBV7-9 with TRBJ1-5; perhaps TRBD1 as D (6 bases). Germline values: CDR1 SEHNR, CDR2 FQNEAQ (reference sequence). Trimming stripped 9 bases from V and 1 base from J, with 16 bases between. The CDR3 loop spans 15 amino acids. CDR3 DNA sequence: TGTGCCAGTCGTACACAGGGTAAAAGCAATCAGCCCCAGCATTTT. It encodes CASRTQGKSNQPQHF.

The chain joins TRBV7-2 to TRBJ2-7, with 8 bases that match TRBD2. The germline CDR1 and CDR2 sequences are SGHTA and FQGNSA. Unmatched junction bases numbered 7, after V lost 5 bases and J lost 7 bases. This CDR3 is built from 13 residues. The DNA for the CDR3 is TGTGCCAGCAGCCCGGGACTAGGAGGTGAGCAGTACTTC. The encoded protein is CASSPGLGGEQYF.

V usage is TRBV5-1 and J usage is TRBJ1-1; 10 positions match TRBD1. The V gene end was trimmed by 3 bases and the J gene end by 4 bases; junction bases not matched to a gene: 6. The CDR3 is 15 amino acids. Germline V gives CDR1 SGHRS, CDR2 YFSETQ. DNA for the CDR3: TGCGCCAGCAGCTATGGACAGGGGGAGAGCACTGAAGCTTTCTTT. This codes for CASSYGQGESTEAFF.

The chain couples TRBV3-1 (or the pseudogene TRBV3-2) to TRBJ2-1; maybe TRBD1 (5 bases). Germline-derived CDR1 and CDR2 are LGHDT and YNNKEL (reference sequence). V was cut by 0 bases and J by 3 bases, with 15 bases left in between. This CDR3 spans 17 amino acids. The CDR3 nucleotides are TGTGCCAGCAGCCAAGACGACAGTTACCCGTACTACAATGAGCAGTTCTTC. Translating gives CASSQDDSYPYYNEQFF.

The chain carries TRBV11-2 and TRBJ2-2; D ambiguous. This CDR3 spans 16 amino acids. V was cut by 4 bases and J by 0 bases, with 12 bases left in between. Germline CDR1 is SGHAT and CDR2 is FQNNGV. The CDR3 region is CASSSSADANTGELFF. The DNA for the CDR3 is TGTGCCAGCAGCTCGTCCGCAGACGCGAACACCGGGGAGCTGTTTTTT.

The rearrangement links TRBV28 to TRBJ2-3, with TRBD1 matching over 9 bases. The CDR3 length is 17 residues. CDR1 and CDR2 from the germline V gene are MDHEN and SYDVKM. The V gene end was trimmed by 2 bases and the J gene end by 1 base; junction bases not matched to a gene: 7. The CDR3: CASSLPTGGVGTDTQYF. DNA of the CDR3: TGTGCCAGCAGTTTACCCACAGGGGGCGTCGGCACAGATACGCAGTATTTT.

The chain carries TRBV28 and TRBJ2-7; D may be TRBD1 (6 bases). The germline V gene encodes CDR1 MDHEN and CDR2 SYDVKM. Trimming shortened V by 5 bases and J by 2 bases, and 13 bases separated the two germline ends. The CDR3 is 14 amino acids. Written as DNA, the CDR3 is TGTGCCAGCAGTACCCCCGGACAGACCTACGAGCAGTACTTC. Translation gives CASSTPGQTYEQYF.

The chain couples TRBV5-6 to TRBJ1-5; weak D call: TRBD1 (6 bases). V lost 3 bases, J lost 4 bases, and 17 bases lay in between. Germline V gene data show CDR1 as SGHDT and CDR2 as YYEEEE. CDR3 size: 16 residues. The CDR3 DNA follows: TGTGCCAGCAGCTCTGGGGGACAACGGGTAAATCAGCCCCAGCATTTT. It is translated as CASSSGGQRVNQPQHF.

A few counts support this clone. The rearrangement uses TRBV6-6 and TRBJ1-5; D might be TRBD1 (5 bases). Trimming removed 5 bases from V and 4 bases from J, with 15 bases in between. The CDR3 consists of 15 residues. Germline values: CDR1 MNHNY, CDR2 SVGAGI (reference sequence). The CDR3 DNA sequence: TGTGCCAGCAGTGTGGGAGAGGGGCTTAATCAGCCCCAGCATTTT. Its protein is CASSVGEGLNQPQHF.